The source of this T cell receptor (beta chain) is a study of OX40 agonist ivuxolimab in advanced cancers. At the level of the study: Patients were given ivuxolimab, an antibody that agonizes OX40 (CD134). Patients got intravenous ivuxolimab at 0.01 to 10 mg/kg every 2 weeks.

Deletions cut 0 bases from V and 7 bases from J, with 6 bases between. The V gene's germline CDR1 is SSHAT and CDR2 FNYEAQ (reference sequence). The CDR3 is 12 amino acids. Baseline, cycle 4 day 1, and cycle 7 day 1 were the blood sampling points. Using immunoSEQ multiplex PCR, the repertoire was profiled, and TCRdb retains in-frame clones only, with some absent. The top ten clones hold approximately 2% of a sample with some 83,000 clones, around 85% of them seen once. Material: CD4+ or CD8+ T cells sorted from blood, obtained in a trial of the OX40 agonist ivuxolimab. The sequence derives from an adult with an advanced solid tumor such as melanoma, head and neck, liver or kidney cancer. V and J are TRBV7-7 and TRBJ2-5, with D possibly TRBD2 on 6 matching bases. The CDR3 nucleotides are TGTGCCAGCAGCTTAGCCGGGGGGACCCAGTACTTC. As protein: CASSLAGGTQYF.